Listed here are 30 T cell receptor beta chains from one sample, sequenced in a study of technical replicates of blood from a handful of donors. Here immunoSEQ multiplex PCR was the method, and the copy in TCRdb shows in-frame clones only, minus some. The sample includes more than 70,000 clones, around 93% of them seen just once. Sample: T cells isolated from PBMCs. The receptors shown here come from a human donor in good health.

The J gene is TRBJ2-2, the V gene TRBV6-4; D not certain. The V end lost 2 bases, the J end lost 3 bases, and 4 bases lay between the germline ends. The CDR3 covers 13 residues. From germline, CDR1 is MRHNA and CDR2 SNTAGT. The CDR3 DNA follows: TGTGCCAGCAGTGACAGAGACACCGGGGAGCTGTTTTTT. Protein sequence: CASSDRDTGELFF.

V is TRBV7-9 and J is TRBJ2-5, with D tentatively TRBD1 (5 bases). The CDR3 covers 15 residues. V was cut by 3 bases and J by 7 bases, with 18 bases left in between. Per germline, CDR1 SEHNR and CDR2 FQNEAQ (reference sequence). CDR3 sequence reads: CASSFLRLGAGTQYF. As DNA, the CDR3 is TGTGCCAGCAGCTTTCTTAGGCTAGGGGCCGGGACCCAGTACTTC. The full variable domain, its missing parts supplied by reference TRBV7-9 and TRBJ2-5, is DTGVSQNPRHKITKRGQNVTFRCDPISEHNRLYWYRQTLGQGPEFLTYFQNEAQLEKSRLLSDRFSAERPKGSFSTLEIQRTEQGDSAMYLCASSFLRLGAGTQYFGPGTRLLVL.

CDR3: CASSLQTGSYNEQFF. For the CDR3, the DNA is TGCGCCAGCAGCTTACAGACAGGCTCCTACAATGAGCAGTTCTTC. The rearrangement uses TRBV5-1 and TRBJ2-1; maybe TRBD1 (6 bases). V was trimmed by 2 bases and J by 0 bases, leaving 9 bases between them. The CDR3 is 15 amino acids. Germline V CDR1 and CDR2: SGHRS, YFSETQ.

The J gene is TRBJ2-7, the V gene TRBV4-2; D gene ambiguous. The germline V gene has CDR1 LGHNA and CDR2 YNFKEQ. V gave up 0 bases and J gave up 3 bases, with 6 bases separating them. This CDR3 is 13 amino acids long. Here the CDR3 DNA reads TGTGCCAGCAGCCAAGAACCGGGCTACGAGCAGTACTTC. Residues: CASSQEPGYEQYF.

V usage is TRBV30 and J usage is TRBJ1-2, with a possible D match to TRBD1 (5 bases). Trimming left V 2 bases short and J 7 bases short, with 8 bases between. Germline CDR1 is GTSNPN and CDR2 is SVGIG (reference sequence). This CDR3 comprises 11 residues. The chain's CDR3 is CAWSQGGGYTF. The DNA of the CDR3 is TGTGCCTGGAGTCAGGGTGGTGGCTACACCTTC.

The chain couples TRBV29-1 to TRBJ1-1; 9 bases are a match to TRBD1. Germline-derived CDR1 and CDR2 are SQVTM and ANQGSEA. This CDR3 spans 17 amino acids. V shed 5 bases, J shed 5 bases, and the junction held 18 bases outside the gene matches. CDR3 coding DNA: TGCAGCGTTTCCCCTCATCAGGGGACAGGGAGAAAAACTGAAGCTTTCTTT. Its protein product is CSVSPHQGTGRKTEAFF. The variable domain in full, with the rest retrieved from reference TRBV29-1 and TRBJ1-1, is SAVISQKPSRDICQRGTSLTIQCQVDSQVTMMFWYRQQPGQSLTLIATANQGSEATYESGFVIDKFPISRPNLTFSTLTVSNMSPEDSSIYLCSVSPHQGTGRKTEAFFGQGTRLTVV.

The J gene is TRBJ1-2, the V gene TRBV25-1, with D unclear. V was pared by 1 base and J by 2 bases, with 5 bases between. CDR1 and CDR2 from the germline V gene are MGHDK and SYGVNS. This CDR3 spans 13 amino acids. The CDR3 DNA reads TGTGCCAGCAGTGAATCCGAGAACTATGGCTACACCTTC. As protein: CASSESENYGYTF.

The chain couples TRBV5-1 to TRBJ1-1; tentative D call: TRBD1 (5 bases). Germline CDR1 and CDR2: SGHRS and YFSETQ. Between the trimmed V and J ends, which lost 2 bases and 5 bases, there was a span of 10 bases. This CDR3 has 13 amino acids. The CDR3 spells CASSLGDFTEAFF. The CDR3 nucleotides are TGCGCCAGCAGCTTAGGGGATTTTACTGAAGCTTTCTTT.

The rearrangement uses TRBV27 and TRBJ1-4, with TRBD1 identical over 8 bases. J was trimmed by 7 bases and V by 2 bases; bases with no gene match: 3. The CDR3 loop spans 14 amino acids. Germline V CDR1 and CDR2: MNHEY, SMNVEV (reference sequence). As DNA, the CDR3 is TGTGCCAGCAGTTTAGGACAGGGTATTGAAAAACTGTTTTTT. Translating gives CASSLGQGIEKLFF.

The rearrangement uses TRBV30 and TRBJ1-2; tentatively, D is TRBD1 (5 bases). This CDR3 has 14 residues. Trimming cost V 8 bases and J 3 bases, with 19 bases left between them. Germline V lookup: CDR1 GTSNPN, CDR2 SVGIG (reference sequence). In nucleotides, the CDR3 is TGTGCCGACGGGAAGCAGGGAGGTGACTATGGCTACACCTTC. As protein: CADGKQGGDYGYTF.

The chain couples TRBV7-2 to TRBJ1-4; a weak D match, TRBD1 (6 bases). Deletions cut 4 bases from V and 3 bases from J, with 15 bases between. This CDR3 region has 16 residues. Germline V gene lookup returns CDR1 SGHTA and CDR2 FQGNSA. CDR3 DNA: TGTGCCAGCAGCTGGGGCTACAGGGCGGCTAATGAAAAACTGTTTTTT. It specifies CASSWGYRAANEKLFF.

The chain carries TRBV6-1 and TRBJ2-3, with 11 bases aligning to TRBD2. The V gene end was trimmed by 2 bases and the J gene end by 7 bases; junction bases not matched to a gene: 8. Germline CDR1 reads MNHNS; CDR2 reads SASEGT. The CDR3 loop spans 16 amino acids. The CDR3 DNA reads as TGTGCCAGCAGTGAAATTGCTAGCGGGAGGTTTCATACGCAGTATTTT. Amino acids: CASSEIASGRFHTQYF.

The J gene is TRBJ1-2, the V gene TRBV6-1; D not certain. Germline V gene lookup returns CDR1 MNHNS and CDR2 SASEGT. The CDR3 contains 13 residues. The V and J ends lost 4 bases and 6 bases respectively, with 12 bases between them. The DNA of the CDR3 is TGTGCCAGCAGTGTGAATCCTAAAGATGGCTACACCTTC. The encoded protein is CASSVNPKDGYTF.

The rearrangement uses TRBV6-5 and TRBJ1-4; D gene ambiguous. The CDR3 covers 16 residues. The ends were cut back, 2 bases at V and 5 bases at J, with 15 bases in the middle. CDR1 and CDR2 from the germline V gene are MNHEY and SVGAGI. The CDR3 here is CASSYTRPGINEKLFF. As DNA, the CDR3 is TGTGCCAGCAGTTACACACGTCCGGGGATCAATGAAAAACTGTTTTTT.

A word on this clone: One end of the junction fails to match germline, which may point to a read error. The chain couples TRBV5-5 to TRBJ1-6, with D perhaps matching TRBD1 (6 bases). Germline V lookup: CDR1 SGHKS, CDR2 YYEKEE (reference sequence). There are 15 residues in the CDR3. CDR3 bases: TGTGCCAGCACCTTGGGGGCTCCGAATAATTCACCCCTCCACTTT. This translates into CASTLGAPNNSPLHF.

The chain carries TRBV28 and TRBJ2-7, with 11 bases fitting TRBD1. The CDR3 runs 14 residues. Trimming took 4 bases from V and 2 from J; bases not matched to a gene: 1. The germline V gene has CDR1 MDHEN and CDR2 SYDVKM. The CDR3 loop reads CASSSGQGAYEQYF. The CDR3 region has the DNA TGTGCCAGCAGTTCGGGACAGGGGGCCTACGAGCAGTACTTC.

This chain joins TRBV4-1 and TRBJ2-1; maybe TRBD2 (5 bases). Trimming cost V 4 bases and J 7 bases, with 11 bases left between them. Looked up from germline, CDR1 is MGHRA and CDR2 is YSYEKL. CDR3 length equals 13 residues. The CDR3 region is CASSPERGNEQFF. DNA of the CDR3: TGCGCCAGCAGCCCTGAAAGAGGGAATGAGCAGTTCTTC.

The chain uses TRBV14 and TRBJ1-5, with 7 positions matching TRBD1. Germline lookup yields CDR1 SGHDN and CDR2 FVKESK. V shed 4 bases, J shed 3 bases, and the junction held 15 bases outside the gene matches. This CDR3 comprises 18 residues. CDR3 protein: CASSRPPGTAYFNQPQHF. The CDR3 nucleotides read TGTGCCAGCAGCCGCCCGCCCGGGACAGCGTATTTCAATCAGCCCCAGCATTTT.

The chain couples TRBV5-1 to TRBJ2-7; no clear D. CDR3 length: 11 amino acids. Trimming stripped 4 bases from V and 3 bases from J, with 5 bases between. The germline gives CDR1 SGHRS, CDR2 YFSETQ. CDR3 nucleotide sequence: TGCGCCAGCAGCGAACACTACGAGCAGTACTTC. Its translation: CASSEHYEQYF.

The chain combines TRBV30 with TRBJ2-3; 8 positions match TRBD1. With V trimmed by 2 bases and J by 1 base, 14 bases remained unmatched. Germline CDR1 and CDR2: GTSNPN and SVGIG (reference sequence). This CDR3 has 18 residues. The CDR3 DNA sequence: TGTGCCTGGAGTCCTAGGACAGGGTCACCTAGCGGCACAGATACGCAGTATTTT. Its protein is CAWSPRTGSPSGTDTQYF.

This sequence joins TRBV19 and TRBJ2-7; D is perhaps TRBD1 (6 bases). The length of the CDR3 is 15 residues. Per germline, CDR1 LNHDA and CDR2 SQIVND (reference sequence). The V end was cut by 6 bases, the J end by 0 bases, with 15 bases between. The CDR3, as DNA: TGTGCCAGTAGCAAGGGGCAGGGGTCCTCCTACGAGCAGTACTTC. Amino acid sequence: CASSKGQGSSYEQYF.

The chain uses TRBV21-1 and TRBJ2-7; the D segment call TRBD1 is taken from the table without a DNA check. TRBV21-1 is shown as a pseudogene. The CDR3 runs to 18 residues. CDR3 sequence (DNA): TGTGCCAGCAGCAAACACAGGGTTCTGACCAGTGACTTCTACGAGCAGTACTTC. It is translated as CASSKHRVLTSDFYEQYF.

This chain uses TRBV29-1 with TRBJ1-1; D ambiguous. The CDR3 runs 14 residues. Germline V CDR1 and CDR2: SQVTM, ANQGSEA. Trimming took off 3 bases at V and 0 bases at J, with 11 bases between the two ends. The CDR3 is CSVDKSGLNTEAFF. In DNA, the CDR3 is TGCAGCGTTGATAAGAGCGGGCTGAACACTGAAGCTTTCTTT.

This clone showed up just once. The chain recombines TRBV11-1 with TRBJ2-7; 9 positions agree with TRBD1. Germline loops: CDR1 SGHAT, CDR2 FQDESV (reference sequence). The CDR3 totals 16 residues. With V trimmed by 5 bases and J by 1 base, 9 bases remained unmatched. The DNA of the CDR3 is TGTGCCAGCAGCCTTTACAGGGGGCCGCCATCCTACGAGCAGTACTTC. As protein: CASSLYRGPPSYEQYF.

V gene TRBV4-2 combines with J gene TRBJ2-1, with TRBD2 matching over 11 bases. V shed 1 base, J shed 9 bases, and the junction held 5 bases outside the gene matches. Germline-derived CDR1 and CDR2 are LGHNA and YNFKEQ. This CDR3 has 15 amino acids. The CDR3 nucleotides are TGTGCCAGCAGCCAAGGTAGCGGGAGGGCCCGTGAGCAGTTCTTC. Translation: CASSQGSGRAREQFF.

V usage is TRBV6-5 and J usage is TRBJ1-4, with 7 nucleotides matching TRBD1. V was clipped by 3 bases and J by 4 bases; unmatched bases: 2. The CDR3 length is 14 residues. Germline CDR1 reads MNHEY; CDR2 reads SVGAGI. The CDR3 reads CASSYYRGNEKLFF. In nucleotides, the CDR3 is TGTGCCAGCAGTTATTACAGGGGTAATGAAAAACTGTTTTTT.

V usage is TRBV28 and J usage is TRBJ2-3, with D hard to call. Trimming took 6 bases from V and 1 from J, leaving 5 bases between them. The CDR3 is 12 amino acids. Germline values: CDR1 MDHEN, CDR2 SYDVKM. CDR3 DNA: TGTGCCAGCAGCACGGGCACAGATACGCAGTATTTT. The encoded protein is CASSTGTDTQYF.

V gene TRBV28 combines with J gene TRBJ2-7; TRBD1 agrees at 9 bases. The trim removed 5 bases at V and 8 bases at J, leaving 13 bases unmatched. The CDR3 extends over 15 amino acids. Germline V gives CDR1 MDHEN, CDR2 SYDVKM. CDR3 DNA sequence: TGTGCCAGCAGTGTCCCGGGACAGGGTTACGACAAGCAGTACTTC. It is translated as CASSVPGQGYDKQYF.

The V gene is TRBV7-9, the J gene TRBJ2-4; tentatively, D is TRBD2 (5 bases). Germline CDR1 reads SEHNR; CDR2 reads FQNEAQ (reference sequence). The CDR3 is made up of 18 amino acids. Deletions cut 3 bases from V and 1 base from J, with 19 bases between. CDR3 loop: CASSFPTYASGAKNIQYF. The CDR3, as DNA: TGTGCCAGCAGCTTCCCAACATATGCGTCGGGGGCCAAAAACATTCAGTACTTC.

This chain connects TRBV7-8 to TRBJ2-4; tentative D call: TRBD2 (6 bases). CDR3 length: 17 residues. Germline-derived CDR1 and CDR2 are SGHVS and FQNEAQ. Deletions cut 2 bases from V and 0 bases from J, with 14 bases between. CDR3 region: CASSLFGPAGAKNIQYF. As DNA, the CDR3 is TGTGCCAGCAGCTTATTCGGGCCAGCGGGAGCCAAAAACATTCAGTACTTC.